The text below deals with one T cell receptor beta chain. Given the absence of the conserved phenylalanine or tryptophan at the CDR3 end, a read error is likely. The library came from three nested PCR rounds adapted from ARM-PCR protocols. TCRdb redid the calling of the multiplex PCR reads with MiXCR, one entry per CDR3 protein. The table includes 100,000 to 150,000 distinct CDR3 sequences, 66% detected once. With V trimmed by 5 bases and J by 6 bases, 7 bases remained unmatched. CDR1 and CDR2 from the germline V gene are DFQATT and SNEGSKA (reference sequence). This CDR3 has 13 residues. This specimen comes from a study of tumor and adjacent non-tumor tissue in lung cancer. About the study: The patients, roughly eleven men and five or six women, were about 30 to 85 with stage I to III disease. Samples averaged roughly 4.4 million productive TCRbeta reads each.

The template was RNA from unsorted bulk tissue. Newly diagnosed lung cancer patients had thoracic surgery in China, August–late 2014, without prior chemotherapy. The sample consisted of lung tumor tissue. The clonotype comes from a man aged 25 to 40 with non-small cell lung cancer. This chain joins TRBV20-1 and TRBJ2-3; the match to TRBD2 covers 8 bases. DNA of the CDR3: TGCAGTGCTTCGAGCGGGGGTCAGGATACGCAGTATCTT. Translated: CSASSGGQDTQYL.